Below are 18 T cell receptor beta chains sequenced from a single sample in a study of CD8 T cells in ankylosing spondylitis. Study-wide findings and caveats: Blood of patients with ankylosing spondylitis appeared to be characterized by a TCR beta motif of 8 or 9 highly homologous variants.

No antigen is known for these receptors. TCRdb fed the 5' RACE reads into MiXCR, producing one record per CDR3 protein. The sample records about 750,000 distinct CDR3 sequences, around 20% being singletons. Material: blood, either unsorted or a sorted T cell fraction (not recorded which). These receptors were collected from a male donor with ankylosing spondylitis.

This chain connects TRBV20-1 to TRBJ1-5; 8 nucleotides line up with TRBD1. The V gene end was trimmed by 5 bases and the J gene end by 6 bases; junction bases not matched to a gene: 9. The CDR3 is made up of 14 amino acids. Germline V gene data show CDR1 as DFQATT and CDR2 as SNEGSKA (reference sequence). As DNA, the CDR3 is TGCAGTGCTCGGACAGGGAGTTCGATTCAGCCCCAGCATTTT. Translating it yields CSARTGSSIQPQHF.

The chain joins TRBV18 to TRBJ2-1; 8 bases are shared with TRBD2. Unmatched junction bases numbered 4, after V lost 3 bases and J lost 6 bases. Germline CDR1 reads KGHSH; CDR2 reads LQKENI. The CDR3 loop spans 14 amino acids. The CDR3 DNA reads TGTGCCAGCTCACCCCCCGGACTAGCCAATGAGCAGTTCTTC. Amino acid sequence: CASSPPGLANEQFF.

V gene TRBV15 combines with J gene TRBJ2-7; 8 nucleotides align to TRBD2. The CDR3 has 16 residues. V was pared by 0 bases and J by 2 bases, with 6 bases of the junction left unmatched. The germline V gene encodes CDR1 LNHNV and CDR2 YYDKDF (reference sequence). CDR3 sequence: CATSRDSGGRPYEQYF. The CDR3 region has the DNA TGTGCCACCAGCAGAGATTCTGGCGGGAGGCCCTACGAGCAGTACTTC.

V is TRBV29-1 and J is TRBJ1-1; D not certain. In germline, CDR1 is SQVTM, CDR2 ANQGSEA. Between the trimmed V and J ends, which lost 4 bases and 0 bases, there was a span of 6 bases. This CDR3 region has 12 residues. CDR3 region: CSVARLNTEAFF. CDR3 nucleotides: TGCAGCGTTGCGAGACTGAACACTGAAGCTTTCTTT.

This clonotype has only a few counts. V is TRBV4-3 and J is TRBJ1-2; tentative D call: TRBD1 (6 bases). The V end lost 0 bases, the J end lost 4 bases, and 12 bases lay between the germline ends. Germline CDR1 is LGHNA and CDR2 is YSLEER. The CDR3 totals 15 residues. CDR3 in amino acids: CASSQDREQGYGYTF. The CDR3 nucleotides are TGCGCCAGCAGCCAAGATCGGGAACAGGGCTATGGCTACACCTTC.

DNA of the CDR3: TGTGCCAGCTCACCACGGGAATACTATGGCTACACCTTC. It yields the protein CASSPREYYGYTF. The J gene is TRBJ1-2, the V gene TRBV18; D is unclear. Germline V CDR1 and CDR2: KGHSH, LQKENI. The CDR3 runs to 13 residues. Trimming stripped 1 base from V and 3 bases from J, with 6 bases between.

This clonotype appeared a few times. The chain employs TRBV27 and TRBJ1-5, with 8 positions matching TRBD1. CDR1 MNHEY and CDR2 SMNVEV come from the germline V gene (reference sequence). The trim removed 6 bases at V and 2 bases at J, leaving 12 bases unmatched. The CDR3 covers 17 residues. CDR3 DNA: TGTGCCAGCAGACGACAGGGGAGAGTTCGGGGCAATCAGCCCCAGCATTTT. Its protein product is CASRRQGRVRGNQPQHF.

In its sample, this clonotype was seen a few times. The chain couples TRBV20-1 to TRBJ2-1; D is possibly TRBD2 (7 bases). The CDR3 extends over 15 amino acids. V was trimmed by 0 bases and J by 16 bases, leaving 25 bases between them. Germline values: CDR1 DFQATT, CDR2 SNEGSKA (reference sequence). The CDR3: CSARDMRYPGGPYFF. The CDR3, as DNA: TGCAGTGCTAGAGATATGCGATACCCCGGGGGGCCGTATTTCTTC.

This clonotype has only a few counts. J is TRBJ2-2 and V is TRBV6-1; 9 nucleotides line up with TRBD2. With 7 bases clipped from V and 2 bases from J, the junction kept 11 bases outside the gene matches. This CDR3 spans 17 amino acids. Germline assignment: CDR1 MNHNS and CDR2 SASEGT. The CDR3 nucleotides are TGTGCCAGCACCAAAAGGAGCGGGGGGACAAACACCGGGGAGCTGTTTTTT. Encoded protein: CASTKRSGGTNTGELFF.

The chain is built from TRBV27 and TRBJ2-5; the D gene could be TRBD1 or TRBD2 (5 bases each). The germline V gene encodes CDR1 MNHEY and CDR2 SMNVEV (reference sequence). V was clipped by 4 bases and J by 2 bases, with 14 bases between them. CDR3 length: 15 amino acids. The CDR3 DNA sequence: TGTGCCAGCAGTTCGTTACGGGGCGAACAAGAGACCCAGTACTTC. This codes for CASSSLRGEQETQYF.

This clonotype has ten or more counts. The chain uses TRBV20-1 and TRBJ2-2, with a weak D call TRBD2 (6 bases). With 2 bases removed from V and 1 base from J, the gap between germline ends came to 11 bases. The CDR3 has 15 residues. Germline V gene data show CDR1 as DFQATT and CDR2 as SNEGSKA (reference sequence). CDR3 protein: CSARMVGRNTGELFF. The DNA for the CDR3 is TGCAGTGCTAGAATGGTCGGGAGGAACACCGGGGAGCTGTTTTTT.

The chain combines TRBV6-6 with TRBJ1-1; perhaps TRBD1 as D (5 bases). This CDR3 has 11 residues. Per germline, CDR1 MNHNY and CDR2 SVGAGI (reference sequence). V was clipped by 6 bases and J by 11 bases, with 13 bases between them. CDR3 bases: TGTGCCAGCAGCTCGGGGGGGGACGCTTTCTTT. Translating it yields CASSSGGDAFF.

V usage is TRBV5-1 and J usage is TRBJ1-5; 7 bases are a match to TRBD1. V lost 4 bases, J lost 5 bases, and 12 bases stayed unmatched. The germline V gene encodes CDR1 SGHRS and CDR2 YFSETQ. This CDR3 comprises 16 residues. CDR3 DNA sequence: TGCGCCAGCAGCGCCTCCGGGACAGCTGGAGATCAGCCCCAGCATTTT. Amino acid sequence: CASSASGTAGDQPQHF.

This clonotype was observed a handful of times. The rearrangement uses TRBV9 and TRBJ2-1; possible D gene TRBD2, 7 bases. The CDR3 length is 16 residues. Trimming took off 4 bases at V and 4 bases at J, with 18 bases between the two ends. Germline V gives CDR1 SGDLS, CDR2 YYNGEE. Here the CDR3 DNA reads TGTGCCAGCAGCCCCCGGTCACAGGGAGGGTACAATGAGCAGTTCTTC. Translated, it gives CASSPRSQGGYNEQFF.

This clonotype has a count of ten or more. The CDR3 bases are TGCAGTGCTAGCAGGGAATCGGGTGGCTACACCTTC. Translation gives CSASRESGGYTF. The chain employs TRBV20-1 and TRBJ1-2, with D perhaps matching TRBD1 (5 bases). Germline CDR1 DFQATT, CDR2 SNEGSKA (reference sequence). The CDR3 runs to 12 residues. V shed 3 bases and J shed 7 bases, with 12 bases lying between them.

This clonotype was counted a few times. The chain employs TRBV2 and TRBJ1-3; D is unresolved. The CDR3 extends over 15 amino acids. V was shortened by 3 bases and J by 0 bases, with 9 bases between the two germline ends. Germline V gives CDR1 SNHLY, CDR2 FYNNEI. DNA for the CDR3: TGTGCCAGCAGTGATGGGGTTTCCTCTGGAAACACCATATATTTT. It specifies CASSDGVSSGNTIYF.

The chain combines TRBV6-2 or TRBV6-3 with TRBJ2-1; D ambiguous. Trimming pared 8 bases from V and 2 bases from J, leaving 16 bases between. CDR3 size: 15 residues. CDR1 and CDR2 from the germline V gene are MNHEY and SVGEGT. This CDR3 is CASGERMGTYNEQFF. Here the CDR3 DNA reads TGTGCCAGCGGGGAACGGATGGGGACCTACAATGAGCAGTTCTTC.

This rearrangement joins TRBV11-2 to TRBJ2-7, with D uncertain. Trimming stripped 5 bases from V and 3 bases from J, with 23 bases between. The CDR3 extends over 17 amino acids. The V gene's germline CDR1 is SGHAT and CDR2 FQNNGV. CDR3 sequence reads: CASSIQASTGRVYEQYF. The CDR3 bases are TGTGCCAGCAGCATCCAAGCATCGACCGGACGGGTCTACGAGCAGTACTTC.